The clone carrying this T cell receptor (beta chain) was counted at least ten times. This CDR3 spans 15 amino acids. V lost 0 bases and J lost 2, with 6 bases in between. Germline V CDR1 and CDR2: SGHRS, YFSETQ. TCRdb reanalysed the 5' RACE reads using MiXCR and keeps one entry per CDR3 protein. The sample holds about 240,000 distinct CDR3 sequences, approximately 9% seen once. This entry is derived from a study of T-cell memory formation after mild COVID-19. Sequencing was carried out using PBMCs or a T cell subset sorted from them (not recorded which). The chain uses TRBV5-1 and TRBJ2-6, with D unclear. This TCR was recovered from a young man who had mild COVID-19 (a few samples of this study predate the infection). Cell type and time point are not known. The CDR3 DNA follows: TGCGCCAGCAGCTTGGGTGATACTGGGGCCAACGTCCTGACTTTC. It encodes CASSLGDTGANVLTF.